This T cell receptor beta chain originates from a study of blood T cell repertoires in COVID-19 (dated by TCRdb to between 2020 and 2021). Some background on the complete study: Samples covering the acute and convalescent phases of COVID-19 were provided by collaborators in the United States, Italy and Spain. The material from the prospective study consisted of cDNA or gDNA derived from T cells, B-cell-depleted T cells, or PBMCs. Deeply sampled blood TCRbeta repertoires from subjects exposed to, actively infected with, or recovered from COVID-19 were included in the dataset. The repertoires were released in a freely available public database intended as a resource for research on the immune response to SARS-CoV-2. The samples were drawn from two sources: the first 160 participants of the ongoing ImmuneRACE study, and 1,000 to 1,500 subjects contributed by 6 global collaborators. A de-identified subject ID, COVID-19 status, age in years and sex were almost always included in the sample metadata. Where available, HLA class I and class II types were obtained from metadata supplied by the sample provider rather than from assay-based typing. What the work shows at the level of the full study, not this receptor alone: Clinical and demographic metadata were provided uncurated, with the amount varying by source and participant.

Measured from the cysteine to the phenylalanine, the CDR3 is 15 residues long. The read is trimmed to its CDR3 DNA, 45 bases read in frame from base 1. V drops 1 base and J drops 6 bases, leaving 13 bases in between. Via the germline V gene, CDR1 is KGHDR and CDR2 SFDVKD. Details on this clone: This clone's antigen is unknown. No much larger clonotype is one base removed from it; base qualities were not supplied.

Participants in the prospective study were enrolled through a virtual design, were aged 18 to 89 years, and lived in roughly 26 United States geographic areas. In the prospective study, cohorts were assigned on the basis of participant-reported clinical history obtained from a screening survey and a study questionnaire. Recovered participants in ImmuneRACE Cohort 3 were defined as having two consecutive negative NP/OP PCR tests, clearance from a healthcare professional, or resolution of symptoms. Mobile phlebotomists in the prospective study collected whole blood, serum and a nasopharyngeal or oropharyngeal swab from every participant. Prospective study participants could optionally give additional blood draws and questionnaires over a 2-month period. Prospective study blood samples were shipped either frozen or at room temperature before DNA extraction. TCRbeta CDR3 regions were amplified from genomic DNA using the immunoSEQ Assay, a bias-controlled multiplex PCR. Regarding the original processing steps: The number of nucleated cells in each sample was estimated from the amplification of reference gene primers within the assay. To quantify the absolute abundance of each unique TCRbeta CDR3 rearrangement, sequence reads were collapsed and filtered. Productive Simpson clonality was computed per sample as the square root of Simpson's diversity index over productive rearrangements. As stored in TCRdb, this immuneACCESS dataset retains in-frame rearrangements with V and J assigned. A fraction of the clones does not appear; measured against another copy, unresolved V genes explain less than half of the discrepancy, and the remainder lacks a known reason. V and J calls and clone size are as listed in that table; D and trimming were resolved from the DNA. For this sample there are over 200,000 clones; around 89% appear just once. Together, the top ten hold approximately 9.5% of the sample.

Material for sequencing was PBMCs or T cells enriched from blood (not recorded which). This TCR was recovered from a man in his forties who had recovered from COVID-19. The V gene is TRBV24-1 and the J gene is TRBJ2-3; there is no confident call for the D gene. The CDR3 reads CATSDFATPGDTQYF. The DNA sequence is given as TGTGCCACCAGTGATTTTGCCACCCCCGGGGATACGCAGTATTTT.